This T cell receptor (beta chain) was obtained from a study of blood T cells in healthy people across ages (dated by TCRdb to the mid-2010s). About the investigation overall: In model experiments, template switching captured about one uniquely barcoded TCR beta cDNA molecule for every two T cells. The donors were split into four age groups: young (average 16 years), middle-aged (more than 35), aged (62) and long-lived (under 90). The study measured age-related changes in TCR beta repertoire diversity using deep sequencing normalized with unique cDNA molecular identifiers. To avoid experimental bias, donors of different ages were spread randomly across the sequencing lanes. Using the same blood draw, the study looked at two additional independent replicas of 1 million unique cDNA reads for two donors, one aged 18 to 30 and the other aged 80 or older.

The roughly 42 donors, aged about 6 to 95 years, were systemically healthy Caucasian individuals from Russia. Roughly 9 milliliters of peripheral blood were drawn from each donor into EDTA-treated Vacutainer tubes. PBMCs were isolated by Ficoll-Paque density-gradient centrifugation, with at least 7 million obtained per sample. Trizol reagent was used to extract total RNA from PBMCs, with at least 5.5 micrograms per sample. For every donor, an aliquot of PBMCs went through flow cytometry to measure the percentages of naive CD45RAhigh/CD27high T cells. What the study reported, not specific to this receptor: Observed TCR beta diversity per million T cells fell roughly linearly with age, and a significant reduction was already apparent by age roughly 41. Total diversity estimates from one million sequenced T cells were considered lower bounds and underestimates. Since profiling was done on bulk unsorted PBMCs, naive and antigen-experienced compartments could not be conclusively compared. A strong correlation was found between observed TCR beta diversity and the percentage of naive T cells measured by flow cytometry. Compared with the aged group, the long-lived group had more naive CD4+ T cells, fewer expanded clones and increased TCR diversity, a pattern suggesting age selection. The CMV infection status of donors was not known, potentially confounding age-related changes in expanded clonotypes.

From a lookup of the germline V gene (reference sequence), CDR1 and CDR2 are SEHNR and FQNEAQ. Taken from cysteine to phenylalanine, the CDR3 has 13 residues. The DNA shown is the 39-base CDR3, in frame from base 1. At the junction V is shortened by 5 bases and J by 5 bases, with 12 bases in between. Receptor libraries were prepared by 5' RACE. This sample was sequenced with an Illumina HiSeq 2500. A second PCR of about 6 to 11 cycles was performed with a sample-barcoded 5' primer and a J-beta primer mix. Each TCR beta cDNA molecule received a unique molecular identifier from a template-switch 5' adaptor carrying 12 random nucleotides. Each sample yielded at least 2.5 million CDR3-containing paired-end reads. All of the RNA was converted into first-strand cDNA using the Mint cDNA synthesis kit, with a TRBC-specific oligonucleotide serving as the primer. Following uracil-DNA glycosylase treatment, a first 18-cycle PCR with universal primers M1SS and BC2_uni_R was performed on all cDNA. The paper's data handling went like this. For normalization, 1 million high-quality reads, each with a distinct molecular identifier, were randomly selected from each sample. Reads sharing molecular identifiers were discarded rather than binned into consensus sequences. MiTCR, with a Q25 quality threshold and the strictest error-elimination algorithm, was used for CDR3 identification, clonotype clustering and error correction. A nonparametric unseen species model using Euler transformation provided a lower-bound estimate of total TCR beta diversity. The raw public data were reprocessed by TCRdb itself: fastp quality trimming at Q25, MiXCR clonotype calling, in-frame beta chains only. Rows are combined by CDR3 protein, so each entry shows the most common genes and DNA. None of the V and J calls come from the authors' own analysis; TCRdb made them. The sample table shows over 1,300,000 distinct CDR3 sequences, and roughly 60% are seen once. Roughly 6.3% of the sample is taken by the ten largest.

In this sample, this clonotype turned up a few times. Its target antigen remains unknown. No qualities accompany the bases; no much larger clone lies one base away. This clonotype originated in a man aged 18-30 years in good health. The sequenced sample consisted of blood. This sequence uses TRBV7-9 and TRBJ2-5; a weak D assignment points to TRBD1 (6 bases agree). The DNA sequence is TGTGCCAGCAGCGCTCAGGGGTTTGAGACCCAGTACTTC. This gives the protein CASSAQGFETQYF.